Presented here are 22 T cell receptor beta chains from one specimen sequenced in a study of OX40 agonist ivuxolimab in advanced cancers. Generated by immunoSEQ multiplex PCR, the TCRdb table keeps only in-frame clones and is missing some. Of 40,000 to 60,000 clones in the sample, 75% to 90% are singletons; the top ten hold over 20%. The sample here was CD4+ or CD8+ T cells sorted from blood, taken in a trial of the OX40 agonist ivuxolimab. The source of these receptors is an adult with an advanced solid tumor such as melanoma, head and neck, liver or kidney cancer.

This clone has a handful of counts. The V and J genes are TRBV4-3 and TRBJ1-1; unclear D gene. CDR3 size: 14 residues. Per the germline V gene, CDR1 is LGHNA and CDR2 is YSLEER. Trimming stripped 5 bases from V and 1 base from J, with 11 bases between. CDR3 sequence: CASSYGPGNTEAFF. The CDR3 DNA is TGCGCCAGCAGCTATGGACCCGGGAACACTGAAGCTTTCTTT.

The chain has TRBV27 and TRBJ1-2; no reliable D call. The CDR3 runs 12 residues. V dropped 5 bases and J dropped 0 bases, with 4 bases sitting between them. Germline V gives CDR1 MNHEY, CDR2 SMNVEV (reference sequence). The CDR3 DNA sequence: TGTGCCAGCAGTCGGACTAACTATGGCTACACCTTC. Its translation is CASSRTNYGYTF.

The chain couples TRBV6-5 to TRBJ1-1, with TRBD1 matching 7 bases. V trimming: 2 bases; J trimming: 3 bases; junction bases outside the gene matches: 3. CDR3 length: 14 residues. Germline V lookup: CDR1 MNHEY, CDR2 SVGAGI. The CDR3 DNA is TGTGCCAGCAGTTACGAGGGGGCAGACACTGAAGCTTTCTTT. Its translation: CASSYEGADTEAFF.

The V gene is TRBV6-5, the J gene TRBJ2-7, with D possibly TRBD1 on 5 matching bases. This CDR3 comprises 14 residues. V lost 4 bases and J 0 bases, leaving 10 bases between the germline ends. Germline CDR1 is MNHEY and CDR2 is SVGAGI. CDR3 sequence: CASSFVTVSYEQYF. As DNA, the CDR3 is TGTGCCAGCAGTTTTGTGACAGTCTCCTACGAGCAGTACTTC.

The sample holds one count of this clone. CDR3 sequence: CASSQNTLAYTF. The CDR3 DNA reads TGCGCCAGCAGCCAGAATACACTAGCTTACACCTTC. The chain combines TRBV4-1 with TRBJ1-2; D gene unclear. This CDR3 contains 12 residues. CDR1 is MGHRA and CDR2 is YSYEKL in the germline V gene. Trimming took off 3 bases at V and 11 bases at J, with 13 bases between the two ends.

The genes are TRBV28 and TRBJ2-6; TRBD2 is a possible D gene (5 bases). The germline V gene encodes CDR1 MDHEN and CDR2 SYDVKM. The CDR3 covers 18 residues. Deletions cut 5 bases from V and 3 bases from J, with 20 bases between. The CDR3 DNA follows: TGTGCCAGCAGTACTATCACAATCGGGAAACTTGGGGCCAACGTCCTGACTTTC. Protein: CASSTITIGKLGANVLTF.

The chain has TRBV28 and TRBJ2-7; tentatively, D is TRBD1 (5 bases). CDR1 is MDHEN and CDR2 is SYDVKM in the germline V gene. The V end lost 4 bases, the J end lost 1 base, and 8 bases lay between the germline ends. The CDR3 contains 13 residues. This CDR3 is CASSSGISYEQYV. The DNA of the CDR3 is TGTGCCAGCAGTTCAGGGATTTCCTACGAGCAGTACGTC.

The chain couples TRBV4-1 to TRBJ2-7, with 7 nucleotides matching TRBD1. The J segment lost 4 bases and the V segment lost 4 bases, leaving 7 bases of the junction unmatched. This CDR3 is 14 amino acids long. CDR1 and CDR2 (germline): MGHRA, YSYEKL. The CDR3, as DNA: TGCGCCAGCAGCCTCCGGGACAGCGAATACGAGCAGTACTTC. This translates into CASSLRDSEYEQYF.

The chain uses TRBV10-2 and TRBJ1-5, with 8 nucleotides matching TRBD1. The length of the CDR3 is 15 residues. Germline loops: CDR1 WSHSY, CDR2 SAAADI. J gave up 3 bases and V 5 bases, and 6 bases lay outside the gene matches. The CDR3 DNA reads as TGCGCCAGCAGTTTGACAGGGGCGACCAATCAGCCCCAGCATTTT. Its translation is CASSLTGATNQPQHF.

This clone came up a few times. CDR3 protein: CASSDRGLAEQYF. As DNA, the CDR3 is TGTGCCAGTTCCGACAGGGGTCTCGCCGAGCAGTACTTC. The rearrangement links TRBV19 to TRBJ2-7; 8 bases fit TRBD1. The germline CDR1 and CDR2 sequences are LNHDA and SQIVND (reference sequence). The CDR3 is 13 amino acids. Unmatched junction bases numbered 9, after V lost 8 bases and J lost 6 bases. Full variable domain (missing parts from reference TRBV19 and TRBJ2-7): DGGITQSPKYLFRKEGQNVTLSCEQNLNHDAMYWYRQDPGQGLRLIYYSQIVNDFQKGDIAEGYSVSREKKESFPLTVTSAQKNPTAFYLCASSDRGLAEQYFGPGTRLTVT.

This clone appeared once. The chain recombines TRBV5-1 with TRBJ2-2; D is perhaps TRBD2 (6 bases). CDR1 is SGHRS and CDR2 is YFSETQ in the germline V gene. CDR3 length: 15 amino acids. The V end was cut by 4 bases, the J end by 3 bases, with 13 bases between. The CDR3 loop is CASSPHSGDTGELFF. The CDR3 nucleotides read TGCGCCAGCAGCCCGCACTCGGGGGACACCGGGGAGCTGTTTTTT.

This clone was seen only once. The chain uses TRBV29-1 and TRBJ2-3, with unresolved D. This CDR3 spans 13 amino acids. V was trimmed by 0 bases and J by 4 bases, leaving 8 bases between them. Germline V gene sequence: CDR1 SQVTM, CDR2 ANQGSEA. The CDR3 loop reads CSVEDGRADTQYF. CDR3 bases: TGCAGCGTTGAAGATGGAAGGGCAGATACGCAGTATTTT.

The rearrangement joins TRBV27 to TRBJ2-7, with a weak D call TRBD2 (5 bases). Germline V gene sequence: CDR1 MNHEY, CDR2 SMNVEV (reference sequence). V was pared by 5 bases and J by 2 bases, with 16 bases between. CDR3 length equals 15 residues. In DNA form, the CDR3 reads TGTGCCAGCAGTCCCCCCGAGGGCCCACCCTACGAGCAGTACTTC. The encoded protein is CASSPPEGPPYEQYF.

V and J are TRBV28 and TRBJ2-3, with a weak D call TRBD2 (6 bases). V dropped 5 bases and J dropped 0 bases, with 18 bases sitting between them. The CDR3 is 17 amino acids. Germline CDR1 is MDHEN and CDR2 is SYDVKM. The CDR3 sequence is CASSPVRVGTSTDTQYF. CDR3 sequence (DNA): TGTGCCAGCAGTCCCGTTCGGGTTGGGACTAGCACAGATACGCAGTATTTT.

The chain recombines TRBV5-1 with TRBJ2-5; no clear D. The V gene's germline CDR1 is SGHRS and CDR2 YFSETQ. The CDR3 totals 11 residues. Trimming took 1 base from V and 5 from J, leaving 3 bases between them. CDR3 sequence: CASSLRETQYF. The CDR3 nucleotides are TGCGCCAGCAGCTTGCGTGAGACCCAGTACTTC.

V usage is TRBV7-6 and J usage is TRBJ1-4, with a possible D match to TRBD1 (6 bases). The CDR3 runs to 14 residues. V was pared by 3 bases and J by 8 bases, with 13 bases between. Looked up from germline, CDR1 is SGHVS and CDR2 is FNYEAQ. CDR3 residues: CASSLVRGREKLFF. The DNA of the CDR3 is TGTGCCAGCAGCTTGGTCAGGGGACGGGAAAAACTGTTTTTT. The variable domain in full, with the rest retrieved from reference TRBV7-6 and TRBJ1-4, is GAGVSQSPRYKVTKRGQDVALRCDPISGHVSLYWYRQALGQGPEFLTYFNYEAQQDKSGLPNDRFSAERPEGSISTLTIQRTEQRDSAMYRCASSLVRGREKLFFGSGTQLSVL.

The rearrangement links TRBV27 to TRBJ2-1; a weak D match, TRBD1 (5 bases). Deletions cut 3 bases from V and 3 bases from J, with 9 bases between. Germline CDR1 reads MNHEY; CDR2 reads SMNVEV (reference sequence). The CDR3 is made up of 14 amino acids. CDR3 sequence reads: CASSFPGHYNEQFF. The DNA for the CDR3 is TGTGCCAGCAGTTTTCCAGGACACTACAATGAGCAGTTCTTC.

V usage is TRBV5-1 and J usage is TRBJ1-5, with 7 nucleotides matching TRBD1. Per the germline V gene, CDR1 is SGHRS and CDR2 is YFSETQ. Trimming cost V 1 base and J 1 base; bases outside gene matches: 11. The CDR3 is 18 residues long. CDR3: CASSLYPPDRESNQPQHF. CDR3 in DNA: TGCGCCAGCAGCTTGTACCCTCCTGACAGGGAAAGCAATCAGCCCCAGCATTTT. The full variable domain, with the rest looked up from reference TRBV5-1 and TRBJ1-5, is KAGVTQTPRYLIKTRGQQVTLSCSPISGHRSVSWYQQTPGQGLQFLFEYFSETQRNKGNFPGRFSGRQFSNSRSEMNVSTLELGDSALYLCASSLYPPDRESNQPQHFGDGTRLSIL.

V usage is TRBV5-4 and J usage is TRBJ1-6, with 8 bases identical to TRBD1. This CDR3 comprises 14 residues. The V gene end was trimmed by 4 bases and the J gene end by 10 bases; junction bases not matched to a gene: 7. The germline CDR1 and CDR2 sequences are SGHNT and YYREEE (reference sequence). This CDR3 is CASSPDRAKSPLHF. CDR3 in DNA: TGTGCCAGCAGCCCGGACAGGGCCAAATCACCCCTCCACTTT.

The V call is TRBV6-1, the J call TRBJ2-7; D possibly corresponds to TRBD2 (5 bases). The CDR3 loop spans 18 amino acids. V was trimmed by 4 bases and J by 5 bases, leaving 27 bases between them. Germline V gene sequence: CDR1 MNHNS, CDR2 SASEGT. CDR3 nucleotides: TGTGCCAGCAGTGGGTGGCCCGCATTCGACGGGAAACCAGACGAGCAGTACTTC. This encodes CASSGWPAFDGKPDEQYF.

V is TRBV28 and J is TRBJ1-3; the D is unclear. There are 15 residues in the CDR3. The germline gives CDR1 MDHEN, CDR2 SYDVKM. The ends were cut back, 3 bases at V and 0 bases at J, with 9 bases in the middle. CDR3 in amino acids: CASSFVTDSGNTIYF. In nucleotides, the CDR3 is TGTGCCAGCAGTTTTGTTACAGACTCTGGAAACACCATATATTTT.

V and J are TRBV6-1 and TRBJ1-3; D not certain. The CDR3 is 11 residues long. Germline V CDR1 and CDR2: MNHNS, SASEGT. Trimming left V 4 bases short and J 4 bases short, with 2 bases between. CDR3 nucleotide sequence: TGTGCCAGCAGTGGGGGAAACACCATATATTTT. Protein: CASSGGNTIYF.